Each of the 28 T cell receptor beta chains below was sequenced from the same sample in a study of early T cells in non-severe SARS-CoV-2 infection. TCRdb re-analysed the 5' RACE reads in MiXCR, keeping a single row per CDR3 protein. The sample yields about 31,000 distinct CDR3 sequences, approximately 7.1% seen once. The sample consisted of whole blood, taken at baseline. These receptors all come from an adult who was a healthcare worker with PCR-confirmed SARS-CoV-2 infection or an uninfected control (not recorded which).

This clonotype was seen ten or more times. The J gene is TRBJ2-3, the V gene TRBV20-1; TRBD1 might be the D (5 bases). The CDR3 is 15 residues long. CDR1 is DFQATT and CDR2 is SNEGSKA in the germline V gene (reference sequence). Trimming removed 6 bases from V and 4 bases from J, with 20 bases in between. The CDR3 DNA is TGCAGTGCCACCCACCCAGGAAGGGGCGCAGATACGCAGTATTTT. Amino acid sequence: CSATHPGRGADTQYF.

This clonotype was seen repeatedly, ten times or more. The chain couples TRBV12-3 or TRBV12-4 to TRBJ2-1, with 7 nucleotides matching TRBD1. The ends lost 6 bases at V and 5 bases at J; junction bases unmatched: 4. The CDR3 covers 13 residues. CDR3 sequence: CASRPTGNNEQFF. CDR3 nucleotide sequence: TGTGCCAGCAGACCGACAGGGAACAATGAGCAGTTCTTC.

V is TRBV6-5 and J is TRBJ2-1; D might be TRBD2 (6 bases). The CDR3 contains 16 residues. Germline V gene data show CDR1 as MNHEY and CDR2 as SVGAGI. V lost 2 bases and J lost 5, with 16 bases in between. The CDR3 here is CASSYVYGSTNNEQFF. The DNA for the CDR3 is TGTGCCAGCAGTTACGTTTACGGGAGCACAAACAATGAGCAGTTCTTC.

The table lists this clonotype with many counts. The V and J genes are TRBV7-8 and TRBJ2-3, with D uncertain. Germline CDR1 SGHVS, CDR2 FQNEAQ. V lost 4 bases, J lost 2 bases, and 10 bases lay in between. The CDR3 has 14 residues. CDR3 DNA: TGTGCCAGCAGCTCGGCCGGGCCCACAGATACGCAGTATTTT. Translated: CASSSAGPTDTQYF.

The chain joins TRBV6-2 or TRBV6-3 to TRBJ2-7, with D possibly called TRBD1 or TRBD2 (6 bases each). The germline CDR1 and CDR2 sequences are MNHEY and SVGEGT. Trimming left V 6 bases short and J 3 bases short, with 12 bases between. CDR3 length equals 13 residues. CDR3 sequence: CASSRGAGYEQYV. CDR3 nucleotide sequence: TGTGCCAGCAGCAGGGGAGCGGGCTACGAGCAGTACGTC.

Only a few counts were recorded for this clonotype. This may come from a read error, since a much larger clone is one base off. The V call is TRBV13, the J call TRBJ2-1; D gene ambiguous. Germline assignment: CDR1 PRHDT and CDR2 FYEKMQ (reference sequence). The CDR3 length is 12 residues. For the CDR3, the DNA is TGTGTCAGCAGCTTCGACGGGAATGAGCAGTTCTTC. It yields the protein CVSSFDGNEQFF.

Many counts were recorded for this clonotype. The CDR3 DNA is TGTGCCAGCAGCCAGTGGACCAATCAGCCCCAGCATTTT. It encodes CASSQWTNQPQHF. The chain has TRBV5-5 and TRBJ1-5; D remains ambiguous. The CDR3 runs 13 residues. Per the germline V gene, CDR1 is SGHKS and CDR2 is YYEKEE (reference sequence). V lost 4 bases to trimming and J lost 3 bases, with 8 bases between them.

The chain couples TRBV28 to TRBJ2-1; D is possibly TRBD1 (6 bases). Looked up from germline, CDR1 is MDHEN and CDR2 is SYDVKM. This CDR3 comprises 13 residues. V lost 4 bases and J 7 bases, leaving 11 bases between the germline ends. The CDR3 DNA is TGTGCCAGCAGTTCCGGACAGAGTAATGAGCAGTTCTTC. It encodes CASSSGQSNEQFF. The full variable domain, with the rest looked up from reference TRBV28 and TRBJ2-1, is DVKVTQSSRYLVKRTGEKVFLECVQDMDHENMFWYRQDPGLGLRLIYFSYDVKMKEKGDIPEGYSVSREKKERFSLILESASTNQTSMYLCASSSGQSNEQFFGPGTRLTVL.

This chain links TRBV19 with TRBJ1-1, with D perhaps TRBD1 (5 bases). The germline V and J ends were trimmed by 2 bases and 11 bases, with 9 bases remaining between them. The germline V gene encodes CDR1 LNHDA and CDR2 SQIVND (reference sequence). The CDR3 has 11 amino acids. In nucleotides, the CDR3 is TGTGCCAGTAGTATACCCCAGGGTGCTTTCTTT. This gives the protein CASSIPQGAFF.

Many counts were recorded for this clonotype. CDR3 sequence (DNA): TGTGCCAGCAACGAACGGACTAGCTTAGATACGCAGTATTTT. Residues: CASNERTSLDTQYF. The rearrangement uses TRBV11-2 and TRBJ2-3, with 8 bases aligning to TRBD2. This CDR3 spans 14 amino acids. J was trimmed by 5 bases and V by 7 bases; bases with no gene match: 8. The germline V gene encodes CDR1 SGHAT and CDR2 FQNNGV.

This clonotype was recorded a few times. J is TRBJ2-1 and V is TRBV10-3, with 7 bases lining up with TRBD1. With V trimmed by 6 bases and J by 5 bases, 4 bases remained unmatched. CDR3 length: 13 amino acids. CDR1 is ENHRY and CDR2 is SYGVKD in the germline V gene. The CDR3 bases are TGTGCCATCAGACCCGGACAGGACAATGAGCAGTTCTTC. Protein sequence: CAIRPGQDNEQFF.

The chain uses TRBV6-5 and TRBJ2-5; a weak D match, TRBD1 (5 bases). Germline CDR1 reads MNHEY; CDR2 reads SVGAGI. CDR3 length equals 15 residues. V lost 2 bases and J lost 3, with 13 bases in between. CDR3: CASSYTGRSEETQYF. CDR3 coding DNA: TGTGCCAGCAGTTACACAGGACGTAGTGAAGAGACCCAGTACTTC.

CDR3 region: CATSDPGTSGSEQFF. DNA for the CDR3: TGTGCCACCAGTGATCCCGGGACTAGCGGGAGTGAGCAGTTCTTC. This chain joins TRBV24-1 and TRBJ2-1; 14 nucleotides agree with TRBD2. V shed 3 bases and J 9 bases; nucleotides not matched to a gene: 3. The CDR3 length is 15 residues. CDR1 and CDR2 from the germline V gene are KGHDR and SFDVKD.

The V and J genes are TRBV20-1 and TRBJ2-3, with 7 bases aligning to TRBD2. The V gene end was trimmed by 1 base and the J gene end by 1 base; junction bases not matched to a gene: 2. The CDR3 contains 14 residues. Germline V gene sequence: CDR1 DFQATT, CDR2 SNEGSKA (reference sequence). CDR3 amino acids: CSARAAGRTDTQYF. The CDR3 coding sequence is TGCAGTGCTAGAGCAGCGGGACGCACAGATACGCAGTATTTT.

Only a few counts were recorded for this clonotype. This sequence joins TRBV28 and TRBJ2-1, with 8 bases aligning to TRBD2. Germline trimming cut 3 bases from V and 10 bases from J; bases unmatched to any gene: 11. Germline V CDR1 and CDR2: MDHEN, SYDVKM. The CDR3 is made up of 15 amino acids. DNA of the CDR3: TGTGCCAGCAGTTTGAGAGCGGGAGAGCTACAGGAGCAGTTCTTC. Protein product: CASSLRAGELQEQFF.

This clonotype was found many times. The chain employs TRBV6-2 or TRBV6-3 and TRBJ2-3; TRBD1 matches 9 bases. Losses at the gene ends were 7 bases for V and 1 base for J; bases not matched to a gene: 18. CDR1 is MNHEY, CDR2 SVGEGT, per germline. The CDR3 covers 19 residues. For the CDR3, the DNA is TGTGCCAGCAAACCGGGACAGGGTTATCGGGACCCCCGCACAGATACGCAGTATTTT. It encodes CASKPGQGYRDPRTDTQYF.

This clonotype has more than one count but fewer than ten. The chain recombines TRBV6-6 with TRBJ2-2, with 11 bases matching TRBD2. J was trimmed by 0 bases and V by 6 bases; bases with no gene match: 3. From germline, CDR1 is MNHNY and CDR2 SVGAGI (reference sequence). The CDR3 has 16 amino acids. The chain's CDR3 is CASRSLAGANTGELFF. The CDR3 DNA is TGTGCCAGCAGATCACTAGCGGGAGCGAACACCGGGGAGCTGTTTTTT.

The chain employs TRBV7-9 and TRBJ2-3; 7 nucleotides match TRBD1. The CDR3 extends over 16 amino acids. V lost 2 bases, J lost 4 bases, and 9 bases stayed unmatched. Germline CDR1 SEHNR, CDR2 FQNEAQ (reference sequence). The CDR3 spells CASSLFGRGWSDTQYF. CDR3 DNA: TGTGCCAGCAGCTTATTCGGCAGGGGGTGGTCAGATACGCAGTATTTT.

This clonotype was picked up many times. The chain links TRBV4-1 to TRBJ2-4, with 8 nucleotides matching TRBD1. Germline V gene lookup returns CDR1 MGHRA and CDR2 YSYEKL. The CDR3 length is 16 residues. With V trimmed by 2 bases and J by 8 bases, 11 bases remained unmatched. CDR3: CASSQYDRGGPDIQYF. The CDR3 DNA reads as TGCGCCAGCAGCCAATACGACAGGGGAGGACCGGACATTCAGTACTTC.

The V gene is TRBV7-9, the J gene TRBJ2-5; TRBD2 aligns across 10 bases. Germline trimming cut 0 bases from V and 4 bases from J; bases unmatched to any gene: 2. This CDR3 has 15 amino acids. Germline lookup yields CDR1 SEHNR and CDR2 FQNEAQ (reference sequence). DNA of the CDR3: TGTGCCAGCAGCTTAGCGCCTAGCGGGAGAGAGACCCAGTACTTC. Translating gives CASSLAPSGRETQYF. Combining the CDR3 with reference TRBV7-9 and TRBJ2-5 gives the whole variable domain DTGVSQNPRHKITKRGQNVTFRCDPISEHNRLYWYRQTLGQGPEFLTYFQNEAQLEKSRLLSDRFSAERPKGSFSTLEIQRTEQGDSAMYLCASSLAPSGRETQYFGPGTRLLVL.

This clonotype has ten or more counts. This rearrangement joins TRBV12-3 or TRBV12-4 to TRBJ2-1; maybe TRBD1 (6 bases). Trimming took off 6 bases at V and 1 base at J, with 13 bases between the two ends. This CDR3 has 15 amino acids. The CDR3 sequence is CASSTNRESYNEQFF. CDR3 coding DNA: TGTGCCAGCAGCACTAACAGGGAATCCTACAATGAGCAGTTCTTC.

The CDR3 DNA is TGTGCCAGCAGTCGCACAGGGGCGGCTTATGGCTACACCTTC. Translation: CASSRTGAAYGYTF. V gene TRBV28 combines with J gene TRBJ1-2; 7 nucleotides match TRBD1. Per germline, CDR1 MDHEN and CDR2 SYDVKM. This CDR3 is 14 amino acids long. V gave up 5 bases and J gave up 5 bases; unmatched junction bases: 8.

V and J are TRBV19 and TRBJ1-5, with 7 bases matching TRBD1. The CDR3 is 13 amino acids. The junction had 5 bases not matched to a gene; V was cut back by 8 bases and J by 4 bases. Germline lookup yields CDR1 LNHDA and CDR2 SQIVND (reference sequence). CDR3 sequence reads: CASGDRENQPQHF. The CDR3 DNA sequence: TGTGCCAGTGGAGACAGGGAAAATCAGCCCCAGCATTTT.

Many counts were recorded for this clonotype. As DNA, the CDR3 is TGTGCCTGGGATGCCGGGACTAGATTAGCAAACCAGTACGTC. This codes for CAWDAGTRLANQYV. The V and J genes are TRBV30 and TRBJ2-7, with TRBD2 matching over 8 bases. With V trimmed by 5 bases and J by 10 bases, 16 bases remained unmatched. The CDR3 sequence is 14 residues long. CDR1 and CDR2 from the germline V gene are GTSNPN and SVGIG (reference sequence).

This clonotype has a count of ten or more. This chain links TRBV6-2 or TRBV6-3 with TRBJ2-7, with 7 bases lining up with TRBD1. Germline CDR1 MNHEY, CDR2 SVGEGT. V was pared by 7 bases and J by 3 bases, with 6 bases of the junction left unmatched. The CDR3 has 13 residues. The CDR3 region is CASTDRPNYEQYF. The CDR3, as DNA: TGTGCCAGCACGGACAGGCCCAACTACGAGCAGTACTTC.

This clonotype was detected many times. The V and J genes are TRBV29-1 and TRBJ2-3; D may be TRBD1 or TRBD2 (6 bases each). Germline V gene lookup returns CDR1 SQVTM and CDR2 ANQGSEA. The CDR3 loop spans 14 amino acids. The germline V and J ends were trimmed by 3 bases and 9 bases, with 19 bases remaining between them. CDR3 region: CSVDFTRGQSTQYF. The CDR3 DNA follows: TGCAGCGTTGACTTTACGCGGGGACAATCAACGCAGTATTTT.

DNA for the CDR3: TGTGCCAGCAGCTTGCAAGGACTGATTAACAATGAGCAGTTCTTC. This codes for CASSLQGLINNEQFF. The chain carries TRBV13 and TRBJ2-1; TRBD2 is a possible D gene (5 bases). Looked up from germline, CDR1 is PRHDT and CDR2 is FYEKMQ (reference sequence). The CDR3 spans 15 residues. The V end lost 3 bases, the J end lost 5 bases, and 14 bases lay between the germline ends. Drawing the rest from reference TRBV13 and TRBJ2-1, the complete variable domain is AAGVIQSPRHLIKEKRETATLKCYPIPRHDTVYWYQQGPGQDPQFLISFYEKMQSDKGSIPDRFSAQQFSDYHSELNMSSLELGDSALYFCASSLQGLINNEQFFGPGTRLTVL.

The table lists this clonotype with many counts. The V and J genes are TRBV20-1 and TRBJ2-7; TRBD2 matches at 7 bases. Losses at the gene ends were 1 base for V and 2 bases for J; bases not matched to a gene: 2. Germline CDR1 and CDR2: DFQATT and SNEGSKA (reference sequence). The CDR3 runs to 13 residues. CDR3 amino acids: CSARGSGAYEQYF. The CDR3 DNA is TGCAGTGCTAGAGGGAGCGGGGCCTACGAGCAGTACTTC.